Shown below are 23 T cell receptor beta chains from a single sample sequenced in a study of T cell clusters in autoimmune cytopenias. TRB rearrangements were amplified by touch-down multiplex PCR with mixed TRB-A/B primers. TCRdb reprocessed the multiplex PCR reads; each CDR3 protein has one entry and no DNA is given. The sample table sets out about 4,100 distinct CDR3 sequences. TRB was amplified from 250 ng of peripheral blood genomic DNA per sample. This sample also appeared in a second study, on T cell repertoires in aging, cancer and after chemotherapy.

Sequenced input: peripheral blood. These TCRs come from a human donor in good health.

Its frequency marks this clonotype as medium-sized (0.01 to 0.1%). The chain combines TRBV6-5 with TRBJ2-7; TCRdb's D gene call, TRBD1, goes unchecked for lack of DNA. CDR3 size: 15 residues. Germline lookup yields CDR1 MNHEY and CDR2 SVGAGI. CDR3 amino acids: CASRPPGRPPYEQYF.

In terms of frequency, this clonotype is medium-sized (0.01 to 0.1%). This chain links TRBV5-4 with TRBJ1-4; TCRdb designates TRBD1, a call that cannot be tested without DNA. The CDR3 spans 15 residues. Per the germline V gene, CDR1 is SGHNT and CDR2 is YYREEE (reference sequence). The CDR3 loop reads CASSLDGTVDEKLFF.

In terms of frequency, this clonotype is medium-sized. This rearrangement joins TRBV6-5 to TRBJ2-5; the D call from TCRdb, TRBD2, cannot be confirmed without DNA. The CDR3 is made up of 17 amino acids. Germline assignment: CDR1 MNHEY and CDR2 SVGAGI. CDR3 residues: CASSYSTGGGAQETQYF.

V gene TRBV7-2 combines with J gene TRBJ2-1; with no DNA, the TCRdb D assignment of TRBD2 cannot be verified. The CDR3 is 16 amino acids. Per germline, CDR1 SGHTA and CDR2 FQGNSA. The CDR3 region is CASSLVGTSGMGEQFF.

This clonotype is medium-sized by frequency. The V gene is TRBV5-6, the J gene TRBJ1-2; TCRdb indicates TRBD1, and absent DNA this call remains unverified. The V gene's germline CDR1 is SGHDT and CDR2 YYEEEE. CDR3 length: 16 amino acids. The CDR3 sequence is CASNFPPGTGWNGYTF.

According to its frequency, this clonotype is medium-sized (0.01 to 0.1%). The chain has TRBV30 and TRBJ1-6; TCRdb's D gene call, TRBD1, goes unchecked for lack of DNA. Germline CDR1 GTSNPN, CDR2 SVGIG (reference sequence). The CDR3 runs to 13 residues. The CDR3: CAWRGPRNSPLHF. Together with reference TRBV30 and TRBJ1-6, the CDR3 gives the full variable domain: SQTIHQWPATLVQPVGSPLSLECTVEGTSNPNLYWYRQAAGRGLQLLFYSVGIGQISSEVPQNLSASRPQDRQFILSSKKLLLSDSGFYLCAWRGPRNSPLHFGNGTRLTVT.

CDR3 loop: CASSRRENTEAFF. The chain carries TRBV5-4 and TRBJ1-1; TCRdb names TRBD1, which stays unverified in the absence of DNA. Per the germline V gene, CDR1 is SGHNT and CDR2 is YYREEE (reference sequence). The CDR3 is 13 amino acids.

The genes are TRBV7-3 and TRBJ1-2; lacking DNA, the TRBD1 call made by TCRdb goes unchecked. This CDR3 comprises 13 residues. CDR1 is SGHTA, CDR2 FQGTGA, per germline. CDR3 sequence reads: CASSYTGLGGYTF.

The CDR3 reads CATSRDSVTDEQFF. The V call is TRBV19, the J call TRBJ2-1; the TCRdb call, TRBD1, lacks DNA for checking. There are 14 residues in the CDR3. Germline CDR1 reads LNHDA; CDR2 reads SQIVND (reference sequence).

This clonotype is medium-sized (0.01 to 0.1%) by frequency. The CDR3 sequence is CASSWGYTSQYF. V and J are TRBV6-2 or TRBV6-3 and TRBJ2-7. This CDR3 spans 12 amino acids. Germline V lookup: CDR1 MNHEY, CDR2 SVGEGT.

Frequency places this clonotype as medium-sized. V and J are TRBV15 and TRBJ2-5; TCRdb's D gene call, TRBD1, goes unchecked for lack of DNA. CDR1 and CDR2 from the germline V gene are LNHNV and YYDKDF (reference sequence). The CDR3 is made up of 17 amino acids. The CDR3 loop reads CATSIVTGGLEKETQYF.

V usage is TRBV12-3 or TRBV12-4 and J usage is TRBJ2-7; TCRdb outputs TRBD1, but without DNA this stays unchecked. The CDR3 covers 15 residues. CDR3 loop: CASSPDQGSSYEQYF.

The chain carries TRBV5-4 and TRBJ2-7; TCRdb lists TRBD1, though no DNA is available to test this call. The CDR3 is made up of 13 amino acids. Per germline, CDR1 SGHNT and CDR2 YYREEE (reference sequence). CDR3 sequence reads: CASSLVGAQEQYF.

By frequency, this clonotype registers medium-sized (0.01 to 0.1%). The CDR3 reads CASTLSRDSPLLNTGELFF. The chain links TRBV6-5 to TRBJ2-2; lacking DNA, the TRBD1 call made by TCRdb goes unchecked. Germline V gene lookup returns CDR1 MNHEY and CDR2 SVGAGI. The CDR3 is 19 residues long.

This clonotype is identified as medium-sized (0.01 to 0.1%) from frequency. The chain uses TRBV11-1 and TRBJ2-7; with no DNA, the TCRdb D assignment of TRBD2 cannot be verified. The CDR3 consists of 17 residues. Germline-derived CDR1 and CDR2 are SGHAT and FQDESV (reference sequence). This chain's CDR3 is CASSLAVGLADHYEQYF.

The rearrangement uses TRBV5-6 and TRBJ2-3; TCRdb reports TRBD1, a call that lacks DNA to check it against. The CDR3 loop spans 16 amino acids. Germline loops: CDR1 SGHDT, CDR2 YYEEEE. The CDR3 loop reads CASSPGGAGRTDTQYF.

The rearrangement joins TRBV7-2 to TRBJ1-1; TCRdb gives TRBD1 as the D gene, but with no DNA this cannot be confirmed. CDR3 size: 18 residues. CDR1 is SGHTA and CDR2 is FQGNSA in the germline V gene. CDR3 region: CARSSSKGFKFDPTEAFF.

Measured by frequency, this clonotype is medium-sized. The CDR3 reads CASSWDRGTEAFF. This chain uses TRBV5-4 with TRBJ1-1; the D call of TRBD1 rests on TCRdb alone, since no DNA is present to check it. Looked up from germline, CDR1 is SGHNT and CDR2 is YYREEE (reference sequence). The CDR3 is made up of 13 amino acids.

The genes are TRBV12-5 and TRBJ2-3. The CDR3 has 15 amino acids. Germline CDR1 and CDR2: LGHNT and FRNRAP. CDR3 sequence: CASGLSRTYSDTQYF.

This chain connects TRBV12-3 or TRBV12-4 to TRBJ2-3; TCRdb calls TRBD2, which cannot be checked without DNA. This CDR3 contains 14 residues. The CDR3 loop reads CASRTSGGGDTQYF.

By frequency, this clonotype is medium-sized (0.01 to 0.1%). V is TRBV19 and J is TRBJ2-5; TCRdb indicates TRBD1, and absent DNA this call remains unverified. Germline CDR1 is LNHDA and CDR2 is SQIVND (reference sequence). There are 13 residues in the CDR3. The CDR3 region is CASSITGYETQYF.

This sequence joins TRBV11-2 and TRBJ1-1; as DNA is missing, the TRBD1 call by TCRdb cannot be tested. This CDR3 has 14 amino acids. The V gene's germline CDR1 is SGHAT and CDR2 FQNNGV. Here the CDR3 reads CASSGPRGNTEAFF.

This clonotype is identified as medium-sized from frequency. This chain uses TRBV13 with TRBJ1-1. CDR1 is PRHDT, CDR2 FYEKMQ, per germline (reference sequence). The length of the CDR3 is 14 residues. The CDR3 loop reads CASSWGRGSTEAFF.